Given below is one T cell receptor beta chain in context. What it recognizes is unknown. This sample is drawn from a study of CD8 T cells in Susac syndrome. Whole-study context: The Susac syndrome patients were therapy-naive, on corticosteroids, or on intravenous immunoglobulin alone at blood draw.

Random-hexamer reverse transcription was applied to about 0.5 to 1 ug RNA. The authors amplified TCR beta CDR3 across 54 Vbeta and 13 Jbeta using immunoSEQ multiplex PCR. TCRdb ran MiXCR on the immunoSEQ multiplex PCR reads and lists one entry per CDR3 protein. The table lists approximately 210,000 distinct CDR3 sequences, less than 95% of them singletons, with approximately 0.15% in the top ten. Points from the study as a whole: None of the CD4+ T cell repertoires in Susac syndrome showed clonal expansion.

CDR3 length equals 15 residues. Germline CDR1 PRHDT, CDR2 FYEKMQ (reference sequence). V lost 5 bases and J lost 2; bases outside the gene matches: 8. The specimen was CD4+ T cells from PBMCs. The source is a human donor with Susac syndrome. The chain uses TRBV13 and TRBJ1-1, with 7 bases fitting TRBD1. CDR3 amino acids: CASSTRTGTNTEAFF. The CDR3 DNA follows: TGTGCCAGCAGCACGAGGACAGGAACCAACACTGAAGCTTTCTTT.